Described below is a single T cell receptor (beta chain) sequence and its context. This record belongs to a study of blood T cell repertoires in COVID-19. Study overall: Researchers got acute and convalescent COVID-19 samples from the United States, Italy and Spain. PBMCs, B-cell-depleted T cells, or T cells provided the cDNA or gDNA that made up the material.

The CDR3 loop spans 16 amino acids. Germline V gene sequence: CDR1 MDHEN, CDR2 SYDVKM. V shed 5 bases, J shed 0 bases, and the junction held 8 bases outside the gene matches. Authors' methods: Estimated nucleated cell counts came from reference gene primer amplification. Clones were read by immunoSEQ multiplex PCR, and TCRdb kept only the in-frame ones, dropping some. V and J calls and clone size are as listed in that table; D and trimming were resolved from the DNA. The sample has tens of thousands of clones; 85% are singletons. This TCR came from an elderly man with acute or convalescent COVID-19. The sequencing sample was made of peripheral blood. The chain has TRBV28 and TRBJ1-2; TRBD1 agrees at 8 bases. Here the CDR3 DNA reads TGTGCCAGCAGTCTTACCGGACAGGGAACTAACTATGGCTACACCTTC. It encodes CASSLTGQGTNYGYTF.